The T cell receptor (beta chain) under discussion was sequenced for a study of cytotoxic CD8 clonotypes in ibrutinib-treated CLL (dated by TCRdb to the early 2020s). In the study overall: The cohort had some eleven relapsed/refractory and 15 treatment-naive patients; under 18 were IGHV unmutated. Responses were partial in about 25 patients and complete in 2; after median around 65 months follow-up, some 15 stayed in remission and approximately 12 progressed. The response samples were drawn at a median of roughly twelve months into treatment, with a range of roughly 6 to 36 months. Samples averaged approximately 260,000 productive templates and approximately 100,000 productive rearrangements. Of the 86 people in the trial, about two dozen had longitudinal samples available. Cryopreserved peripheral blood mononuclear cells were collected before treatment, at response, and at either disease progression or sustained remission. All remission and progressive disease samples were collected while patients were still receiving ibrutinib.

Each clonotype received, on average, 10x coverage in deep resolution sequencing performed on a MiSeq, where the target depth lay between 1 in 1 million and 1 in 200,000 T cells. TCR beta libraries were generated with the immunoSEQ hsTCRB Kit. The authors' analysis ran thus. ImmunoSEQ Data Assistant and ImmunoSEQ Analyzer were used for data analysis, and V, D and J genes were assigned according to IMGT definitions. Clonality, with values ranging from 0 to 1, was calculated as one minus the normalized Shannon entropy of productive rearrangement frequencies. Public clonotype analysis was restricted to overrepresented clonotypes comprising at least 0.05% of each patient's repertoire. About a dozen age-matched healthy donor repertoires from immuneACCESS were used as controls for clonality. TCRdb mirrors the immuneACCESS table, restricted to in-frame sequences. Some clones are absent from its copies; in checked studies, under half trace to an unresolved V gene, and the reason for the others is unknown. Clone size and V and J calls were adopted from that table, with D and trimming inferred from the DNA. This sample comprises tens of thousands of clones, roughly 53% of them detected only once. In total, the top ten clones hold about 30% of the sample.

In the paper's terms, the time point label means: 12 months on ibrutinib. Approximately 2 micrograms of genomic DNA were extracted from cryopreserved PBMCs for TCR beta library preparation. Longitudinal blood samples from CLL patients on ibrutinib monotherapy were analyzed using high-throughput TCR beta sequencing. The patients took part in an open-label, single-center phase 2 trial of ibrutinib monotherapy. Details on this clone: What this receptor recognizes is not known. Base qualities are missing; no much larger clone stands one base away.

The CDR3, cysteine through phenylalanine, is 16 amino acids long. The kept DNA is CDR3 alone, 48 bases in frame from the first base. V was cut back by 0 bases and J by 0 bases, leaving a gap of 7 bases between them. The CDR1 and CDR2 encoded by the germline V gene are SGHRS and YFSETQ. Here is what the overall study found, with its caveats: Lymph node repertoires were not examined, and the timing of sampling was not matched between patients in sustained remission and those whose disease progressed. At baseline, clonality was higher than in age-matched healthy donors and showed a strong correlation with circulating CD8+ T-cell counts. An increase in clonality was observed at ibrutinib response, with clonality remaining stable during sustained remission and falling back toward baseline at progression. Public clonotypes were rare and either shrank or stayed stable during treatment, and the rise in clonality at ibrutinib response reflected expansion of private clonotypes.

Material: PBMCs, obtained after 12 months of ibrutinib treatment. Here the chain combines TRBV5-1 and TRBJ1-6; TRBD1 is a possible D gene, resting on 5 matching bases. The source is a human donor with chronic lymphocytic leukemia. The encoded CDR3 is CASSLGGSSYNSPLHF. In nucleotides, the sequence is TGCGCCAGCAGCTTGGGGGGGAGCTCCTATAATTCACCCCTCCACTTT. The full variable domain, with segments outside the CDR3 supplied by the reference TRBV5-1 and TRBJ1-6 proteins, appears as KAGVTQTPRYLIKTRGQQVTLSCSPISGHRSVSWYQQTPGQGLQFLFEYFSETQRNKGNFPGRFSGRQFSNSRSEMNVSTLELGDSALYLCASSLGGSSYNSPLHFGNGTRLTVT.